This T cell receptor beta chain appears in the sequencing data of a study of graft-versus-host responses after intestinal transplantation. Across the study: Among the recipients, transplants were multivisceral, liver-intestinal, or isolated intestinal. Every recipient had anti-thymocyte globulin induction and about three years of tacrolimus plus steroids.

General observations from the study: Allografts of one patient group, those with graft-donor T cell macrochimerism, had high graft-versus-host to host-versus-graft clonal ratios. Among circulating GvH clones, peak levels were associated with early post-transplant declines in HvG clones.

Per germline, CDR1 SGHTA and CDR2 FQGNSA. This CDR3 has 12 residues. Trimming left V 0 bases short and J 8 bases short, with 6 bases between. On this clone: The antigen remains undetermined.

Method: immunoSEQ multiplex PCR; TCRdb's copy keeps in-frame clones and lacks some. The sample has some 90,000 clones; about nine tenths are singletons. The sequencing here drew on unstimulated CD4+ T cells sorted from spleen or lymph node cells, taken before intestinal transplant. The chain combines TRBV7-2 with TRBJ2-3; D is perhaps TRBD1 or TRBD2 (5 bases each). This TCR derives from a human donor who received an intestinal transplant. Here the CDR3 reads CASSLAGVTQYF. CDR3 nucleotides: TGTGCCAGCAGCTTAGCGGGGGTTACGCAGTATTTT.